This entry lists 19 T cell receptor beta chains sequenced from one sample in a study of blood T cell repertoires in COVID-19 (dated by TCRdb to between 2020 and 2021). The library was generated by the immunoSEQ multiplex PCR assay. Held by TCRdb, this immuneACCESS table contains in-frame sequences only and omits some clones. Under half of the omission traces to an unresolved V gene where checked; the cause of the rest is unknown. For this sample the table gives approximately 66,000 clones, of which about nine tenths were detected only once. Approximately 1.5% of the sample is in the top ten clones. Material: peripheral blood. Every receptor here comes from a man aged 60-69 years with acute or convalescent COVID-19.

This clone appeared a single time. The germline gene is not matched at one end of the junction; a read error may be the cause. The rearrangement joins TRBV7-7 to TRBJ2-3; 7 bases agree with TRBD1. Germline V gives CDR1 SSHAT, CDR2 FNYEAQ (reference sequence). The CDR3 contains 15 residues. The CDR3 reads CASSLGDRRTDTQYF. CDR3 bases: TGTGCTAGCAGCTTAGGGGACAGACGCACAGATACGCAGTATTTT.

The genes are TRBV7-9 and TRBJ2-3; 8 positions agree with TRBD1. CDR3 size: 16 residues. V dropped 5 bases and J dropped 4; count of bases not matched to a gene: 11. The germline V gene encodes CDR1 SEHNR and CDR2 FQNEAQ (reference sequence). The CDR3 region has the DNA TGTGCCAGCAGCACCAGACAGGGGATGGTGTCAGATACGCAGTATTTT. This codes for CASSTRQGMVSDTQYF.

The V gene is TRBV6-2 or TRBV6-3, the J gene TRBJ1-1, with 7 bases identical to TRBD1. Germline lookup yields CDR1 MNHEY and CDR2 SVGEGT. CDR3 size: 16 residues. V was clipped by 4 bases and J by 1 base; unmatched bases: 9. CDR3 nucleotide sequence: TGTGCCAGCAGTTCACCGCGGGGACAGACGAACACTGAAGCTTTCTTT. Amino acid sequence: CASSSPRGQTNTEAFF.

The chain links TRBV2 to TRBJ2-4; D possibly corresponds to TRBD2 (6 bases). V lost 5 bases and J 6 bases, leaving 11 bases between the germline ends. This CDR3 contains 13 residues. CDR1 is SNHLY and CDR2 is FYNNEI in the germline V gene. The CDR3 coding sequence is TGTGCCAGCAGTACCGGAGCGGGAAACATTCAGTACTTC. Protein sequence: CASSTGAGNIQYF.

J is TRBJ1-2 and V is TRBV6-5; D ambiguous. The CDR3 has 13 amino acids. The germline V gene encodes CDR1 MNHEY and CDR2 SVGAGI. Trimming pared 2 bases from V and 1 base from J, leaving 5 bases between. The CDR3 here is CASSYEGNYGYTF. DNA of the CDR3: TGTGCCAGCAGTTACGAGGGTAACTATGGCTACACCTTC.

With regard to this clone: The sample has other DNA sequences that encode this CDR3 too. V is TRBV4-1 and J is TRBJ1-1; TRBD1 might be the D (5 bases). V was trimmed by 1 base and J by 3 bases, leaving 12 bases between them. CDR3 size: 15 residues. Looked up from germline, CDR1 is MGHRA and CDR2 is YSYEKL. The CDR3 DNA sequence: TGCGCCAGCAGCCAAGGGGGTCTAGGGGACACTGAAGCTTTCTTT. This encodes CASSQGGLGDTEAFF.

The chain carries TRBV18 and TRBJ2-1, with 7 bases that match TRBD1. Per the germline V gene, CDR1 is KGHSH and CDR2 is LQKENI. The CDR3 totals 13 residues. Trimming took 3 bases from V and 7 from J; bases not matched to a gene: 3. The CDR3: CASSPLQGNEQFF. CDR3 in DNA: TGTGCCAGCTCACCTCTACAGGGGAATGAGCAGTTCTTC.

The rearrangement links TRBV10-1 to TRBJ2-7, with TRBD1 identical over 7 bases. With V trimmed by 2 bases and J by 7 bases, 8 bases remained unmatched. Per the germline V gene, CDR1 is WNHNN and CDR2 is SYGVQD (reference sequence). The CDR3 totals 14 residues. The CDR3 DNA is TGCGCCAGCAGTGAGGTACAGGGGATAAGGGAGCAGTACTTC. This encodes CASSEVQGIREQYF.

The CDR3 bases are TGTGCCAGCAGCCAACACCGGTCGGCAGGGGTGGAAAACACCATATATTTT. Its protein is CASSQHRSAGVENTIYF. This chain joins TRBV3-1 (or the pseudogene TRBV3-2) and TRBJ1-3; perhaps TRBD1 as D (6 bases). V lost 2 bases to trimming and J lost 6 bases, with 20 bases between them. The CDR3 is 17 residues long. Germline-derived CDR1 and CDR2 are LGHDT and YNNKEL (reference sequence).

The rearrangement joins TRBV21-1 to TRBJ1-2; the table's TRBD1 call for D was not verified on the DNA. TRBV21-1 is flagged as a pseudogene. The CDR3 totals 19 residues. CDR3 nucleotide sequence: TGTGCCAGCAGCAAAGGAAAAACAGGGGCGATGGGGCTGGACTATGGCTACACCTTC. This sequence encodes CASSKGKTGAMGLDYGYTF.

CDR3 in DNA: TGTGCCAGCAGCCTTGGGGGGGCGGTCAATGAGCAGTTCTTC. This translates into CASSLGGAVNEQFF. The chain combines TRBV7-2 with TRBJ2-1, with a possible D match to TRBD2 (7 bases). The CDR3 extends over 14 amino acids. Germline-derived CDR1 and CDR2 are SGHTA and FQGNSA. V lost 5 bases, J lost 6 bases, and 14 bases lay in between.

The genes are TRBV19 and TRBJ1-1; 7 bases are a match to TRBD1. Germline CDR1 and CDR2: LNHDA and SQIVND (reference sequence). The V gene end was trimmed by 1 base and the J gene end by 1 base; junction bases not matched to a gene: 15. The length of the CDR3 is 19 residues. CDR3 amino acids: CASSIVRQGYGGGNTEAFF. The CDR3 nucleotides read TGTGCCAGTAGTATAGTCAGACAGGGTTATGGCGGAGGGAACACTGAAGCTTTCTTT. The full variable domain, its missing parts supplied by reference TRBV19 and TRBJ1-1, is DGGITQSPKYLFRKEGQNVTLSCEQNLNHDAMYWYRQDPGQGLRLIYYSQIVNDFQKGDIAEGYSVSREKKESFPLTVTSAQKNPTAFYLCASSIVRQGYGGGNTEAFFGQGTRLTVV.

The CDR3 sequence: CASSFAEGDSQFF. CDR3 DNA sequence: TGTGCCAGCAGTTTCGCAGAGGGGGATTCGCAGTTCTTC. V gene TRBV12-3 or TRBV12-4 combines with J gene TRBJ2-1; D may be TRBD1 (6 bases). This CDR3 contains 13 residues. Between the trimmed V and J ends, which lost 3 bases and 12 bases, there was a span of 15 bases.

Note on this clone: Other nucleotide sequences from this sample produce the same CDR3. The V call is TRBV11-2, the J call TRBJ2-3; D gene unclear. Germline CDR1 reads SGHAT; CDR2 reads FQNNGV. Trimming took off 0 bases at V and 10 bases at J, with 5 bases between the two ends. The CDR3 length is 11 residues. This CDR3 reads CASSLDRAQYF. CDR3 sequence (DNA): TGTGCCAGCAGCTTAGATCGTGCGCAGTATTTT.

V gene TRBV10-1 combines with J gene TRBJ1-6; weak D call: TRBD1 (5 bases). This CDR3 contains 16 residues. V dropped 1 base and J dropped 3 bases, with 10 bases sitting between them. Germline CDR1 reads WNHNN; CDR2 reads SYGVQD (reference sequence). The chain's CDR3 is CASSELRGNYNSPLHF. The CDR3 nucleotides read TGCGCCAGCAGTGAGTTAAGGGGAAACTATAATTCACCCCTCCACTTT.

This clone came up a few times. The chain uses TRBV14 and TRBJ2-5; TRBD1 might be the D (6 bases). The CDR3 consists of 15 residues. Trimming removed 1 base at V and 2 bases at J, with 11 bases between. In germline, CDR1 is SGHDN, CDR2 FVKESK. In DNA form, the CDR3 reads TGTGCCAGCAGCCAAGGGTTCAGGGGTCAAGAGACCCAGTACTTC. It encodes CASSQGFRGQETQYF.

The sample holds a few counts of this clone. The rearrangement uses TRBV15 and TRBJ1-6; D is perhaps TRBD1 (5 bases). Trimming removed 0 bases from V and 7 bases from J, with 10 bases in between. Germline V gives CDR1 LNHNV, CDR2 YYDKDF (reference sequence). CDR3 length: 15 amino acids. This CDR3 reads CATSREGGDNSPLHF. Written as DNA, the CDR3 is TGTGCCACCAGCAGAGAGGGGGGAGACAATTCACCCCTCCACTTT.

The chain joins TRBV2 to TRBJ1-1; 9 bases are a match to TRBD1. The length of the CDR3 is 14 residues. The ends lost 6 bases at V and 5 bases at J; junction bases unmatched: 7. Looked up from germline, CDR1 is SNHLY and CDR2 is FYNNEI. Here the CDR3 DNA reads TGTGCCAGCAGGGCCAGGGACAGGGTAACTGAAGCTTTCTTT. It is translated as CASRARDRVTEAFF. Complete variable domain (other parts from reference TRBV2 and TRBJ1-1): EPEVTQTPSHQVTQMGQEVILRCVPISNHLYFYWYRQILGQKVEFLVSFYNNEISEKSEIFDDQFSVERPDGSNFTLKIRSTKLEDSAMYFCASRARDRVTEAFFGQGTRLTVV.

The chain combines TRBV5-1 with TRBJ1-2; D is undetermined. V was cut by 0 bases and J by 6 bases, with 12 bases left in between. This CDR3 contains 14 residues. CDR1 is SGHRS, CDR2 YFSETQ, per germline. CDR3 loop: CASSLGSQFDGYTF. The CDR3, as DNA: TGCGCCAGCAGCTTGGGGTCGCAGTTCGATGGCTACACCTTC.